This T cell receptor beta chain came from a study of blood T cell repertoires in COVID-19. Authors' processing steps: Estimation of nucleated cell counts relied on the amplification of reference gene primers. Sequencing was performed with immunoSEQ multiplex PCR; in TCRdb, only in-frame clones are kept and a portion is missing. V and J calls and clone size are those listed in that table; D and trimming were worked out from the DNA. This sample has over 200,000 clones, with 82% found just once. After removal of 5 bases from V and 7 bases from J, the junction contained 13 bases not matched to a gene. The CDR3 contains 16 residues. Per the germline V gene, CDR1 is SGHVS and CDR2 is FNYEAQ.

Source material: peripheral blood. The sequence derives from a woman between 40 and 50 years old with acute or convalescent COVID-19. The chain is built from TRBV7-6 and TRBJ2-1, with 8 bases matching TRBD2. CDR3 protein: CASSPKTGTRSNEQFF. Written as DNA, the CDR3 is TGTGCCAGCAGCCCTAAGACCGGGACTAGGTCGAATGAGCAGTTCTTC.